This T cell receptor (beta chain) is drawn from a study of blood T cell repertoires in COVID-19. CDR1 is MDHEN and CDR2 is SYDVKM in the germline V gene. V was shortened by 5 bases and J by 4 bases, with 16 bases between the two germline ends. This CDR3 contains 15 residues. Profiling relied on immunoSEQ multiplex PCR, and the TCRdb table lists in-frame clones only, not all of them. The repertoire has roughly 70,000 clones, approximately 71% of them found once; the top ten carry under 2.5%. Sequenced: peripheral blood. The TCR was taken from a man aged 65-85 years with COVID-19, enrolled during active disease. This chain links TRBV28 with TRBJ2-3; tentative D call: TRBD2 (5 bases). The CDR3 loop reads CASSKSQAGADTQYF. The CDR3 nucleotides read TGTGCCAGCAGTAAGTCGCAGGCCGGGGCAGATACGCAGTATTTT.